The present T cell receptor beta chain was sequenced within a study of blood T cell repertoires in COVID-19 (TCRdb year 2020). At the level of the whole study: Samples covering the acute and convalescent phases of COVID-19 were provided by collaborators in the United States, Italy and Spain. The material from the prospective study consisted of cDNA or gDNA derived from T cells, B-cell-depleted T cells, or PBMCs. Subjects who had been exposed to COVID-19, were actively infected with it, or had recovered from it provided the deeply sampled blood TCRbeta repertoires that made up the dataset. The repertoires were released in a freely available public database meant as a resource for research on the immune response to SARS-CoV-2. Samples were obtained from the ongoing ImmuneRACE study (first 160 participants) and from about 1,300 subjects provided by 6 global collaborators. Sample metadata almost always included a de-identified subject ID, COVID-19 status, age in years and sex. Where available, HLA class I and class II types were taken from metadata supplied by the sample provider and were not determined by assay-based typing.

At one collaborating source in Seattle, patients were enrolled during active infection and were followed longitudinally through the course of disease. Whole blood was collected in K2EDTA tubes by collaborating institutions according to the institutions' own protocols. For TCRbeta analysis, collaborators shipped samples as frozen whole blood, isolated PBMCs, or DNA extracted from either of those sample types. General conclusions and limits of the study: The quantity of clinical and demographic metadata differed by source and by participant and was supplied without curation.

With respect to this clone: Its antigen is currently not known. Base qualities are not provided; no much larger clone lies one nucleotide away.

After removal of 3 bases from V and 4 bases from J, the junction retains 4 bases not matched to a gene. Including the terminal cysteine and phenylalanine, the CDR3 comprises 15 residues. Of all the DNA, just the CDR3 is kept, 45 bases in frame from base 1. CDR1 and CDR2 (KGHSH, LQKENI) derive from the germline V gene. TCRbeta CDR3 regions were amplified from genomic DNA using the immunoSEQ Assay, a bias-controlled multiplex PCR. The paper's data handling went like this. Within the assay, amplification of reference gene primers was used to estimate how many nucleated cells each sample contained. Sequence reads were collapsed and filtered to measure the absolute abundance of every unique TCRbeta CDR3 rearrangement. For each sample, productive Simpson clonality was calculated as the square root of Simpson's diversity index across productive rearrangements. TCRdb re-hosts the immuneACCESS table, in-frame sequences only. Its copies lack some clones; in the studies checked, an unresolved V gene accounts for under half of them, and the cause for the rest is not known. V, J and clone size are taken as reported in that table, and D and trimming were inferred from the DNA itself. The sample records around 130,000 clones, 90% of which are singletons. Roughly 5% of the sample belongs to the ten largest clones.

Sequenced input: peripheral blood. The receptor chain draws on TRBV18 and TRBJ2-2, with 8 bases matching TRBD1. The TCR was taken from a man in his sixties with COVID-19, enrolled during active disease. The CDR3: CASSPGQVVTGELFF. The sequence in DNA is TGTGCCAGCTCACCGGGACAGGTCGTCACCGGGGAGCTGTTTTTT.